This is a list of T cell receptor beta chains from one sample in a study of T-cell memory formation after mild COVID-19. TCRdb analysed the 5' RACE reads with MiXCR anew, one entry per CDR3 protein. The sample lists about 140,000 distinct CDR3 sequences; 13% to 15% were seen once. The sample was PBMCs or a T cell subset sorted from them (not recorded which). Every receptor here comes from an adult woman who had mild COVID-19 (a few samples of this study predate the infection). Cell type and time point are not known. Both conserved end residues are part of each CDR3. Each record gives: J gene, V gene, CDR3 protein.

TRBJ2-7,TRBV2,CASSEGQAPYEQYF
TRBJ2-1,TRBV4-3,CASSRLINNEQFF
TRBJ1-3,TRBV7-9,CASSMTGAAGNTIYF
TRBJ2-1,TRBV7-9,CASSLVGPSIHEQFF
TRBJ2-7,TRBV7-9,CASSLGTVLSYEQYF
TRBJ2-1,TRBV24-1,CATSDIQGGAVNEQFF
TRBJ2-1,TRBV6-6,CASSDGLAPNEQFF
TRBJ2-1,TRBV12-3/TRBV12-4,CASSVHYGQEQFF
TRBJ2-1,TRBV6-5,CASGMTGGGGNEQFF
TRBJ2-7,TRBV24-1,CATSDEGYEQYF
TRBJ2-2,TRBV7-9,CASSSSRAWELFF
TRBJ2-1,TRBV7-3,CASSLFGGSYNEQFF
TRBJ2-7,TRBV6-2/TRBV6-3,CASNSGTSGRTYEQYF
TRBJ2-3,TRBV27,CASRQGAASDTQYF
TRBJ2-1,TRBV27,CASRVDRDSYNEQFF
TRBJ2-1,TRBV12-3/TRBV12-4,CASSLDRGDEQFF
TRBJ2-1,TRBV12-3/TRBV12-4,CASRLDRGFDNEQFF
TRBJ2-1,TRBV7-6,CASSLGQRINEQFF
TRBJ1-1,TRBV20-1,CSAREDVGNTEAFF
TRBJ2-3,TRBV7-6,CASKIGTVQYF
TRBJ1-1,TRBV7-2,CASSEGTEGNTEAFF
TRBJ2-7,TRBV30,CAWSQAYEQYF
TRBJ2-1,TRBV27,CASSLAGAYNEQFF
TRBJ2-1,TRBV11-2,CASSLGTNEQFF
TRBJ1-2,TRBV20-1,CSASAGQGADGYTF
TRBJ2-7,TRBV10-3,CAISGAYEQYF
TRBJ2-5,TRBV12-3/TRBV12-4,CASSASGETQYF
TRBJ1-1,TRBV7-2,CASRTPGGTEAFF
TRBJ2-3,TRBV4-2,CASSQDIGTSGMVNTQYF
TRBJ2-3,TRBV2,CASRGTRSKVTDTQYF
TRBJ2-3,TRBV18,CASSPGLATDTQYF
TRBJ1-1,TRBV7-6,CASSFKGPTEAFF
TRBJ1-2,TRBV7-8,CASSPAGPANYGYTF
TRBJ1-2,TRBV12-3/TRBV12-4,CASSPGAPRGYTF
TRBJ2-7,TRBV4-1,CASSQDLTAFSYEQYF
TRBJ2-7,TRBV20-1,CSARDQTSAHSYEQYF
TRBJ1-2,TRBV4-3,CASSQGTGDHYGYTF
TRBJ2-1,TRBV7-8,CASSLLAGGPNPAYNEQFF
TRBJ2-5,TRBV13,CASSLVGAGGETQYF
TRBJ2-1,TRBV7-2,CASSSSLSGDEQFF
TRBJ1-4,TRBV27,CASSRTGGSLLIREKLFF
TRBJ1-5,TRBV29-1,CSVRAGENQPQHF
TRBJ2-1,TRBV4-2,CASSLGLGYYNEQFF
TRBJ1-4,TRBV13,CASSTNRDTPHELFF
TRBJ2-7,TRBV7-9,CASSLGTREQYF
TRBJ2-7,TRBV11-2,CASSPPSGQSSYEQYF
TRBJ1-5,TRBV24-1,CATSGIGGNQPQHF
TRBJ2-7,TRBV30,CAWSPPGTSIYEQYF
TRBJ2-1,TRBV4-1,CASSQEPFTNNEQFF
TRBJ2-1,TRBV4-3,CASSPLADYNEQFF
TRBJ1-2,TRBV5-1,CASSSPGTGGSYTF